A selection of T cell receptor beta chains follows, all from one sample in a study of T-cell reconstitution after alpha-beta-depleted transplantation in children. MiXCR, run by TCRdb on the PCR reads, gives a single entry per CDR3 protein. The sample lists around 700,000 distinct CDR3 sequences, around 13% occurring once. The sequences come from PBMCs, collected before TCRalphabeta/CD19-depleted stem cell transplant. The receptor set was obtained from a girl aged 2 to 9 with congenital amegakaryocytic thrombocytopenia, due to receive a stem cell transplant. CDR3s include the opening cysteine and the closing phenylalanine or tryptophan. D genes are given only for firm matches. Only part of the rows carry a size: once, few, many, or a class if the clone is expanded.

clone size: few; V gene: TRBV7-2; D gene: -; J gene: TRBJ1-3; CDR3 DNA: TGTGCCAGCAGCTTACCCGCGGACACCATATATTTT; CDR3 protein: CASSLPADTIYF
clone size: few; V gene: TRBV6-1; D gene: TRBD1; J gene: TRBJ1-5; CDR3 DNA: TGTGCCAGCAGTGTCGGACAGGGTCAGAATCAGCCCCAGCATTTT; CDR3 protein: CASSVGQGQNQPQHF
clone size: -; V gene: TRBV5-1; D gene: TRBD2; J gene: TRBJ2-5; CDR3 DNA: TGCGCCAGCAGCCTTCGACTAGCGGGACTCCAAGAGACCCAGTACTTC; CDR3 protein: CASSLRLAGLQETQYF
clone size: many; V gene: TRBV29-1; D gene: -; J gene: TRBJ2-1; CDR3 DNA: TGCAGCTTATACAGGGAGAATCTGAACAATGAGCAGTTCTTC; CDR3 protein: CSLYRENLNNEQFF
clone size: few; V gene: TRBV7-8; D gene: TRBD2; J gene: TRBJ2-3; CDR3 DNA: TGTGCCAGCAGCTTCCCCCCCGGACTAGCGGGATATGAGACGCAGTATTTT; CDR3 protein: CASSFPPGLAGYETQYF
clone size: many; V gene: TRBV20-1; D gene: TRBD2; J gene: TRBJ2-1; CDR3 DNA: TGCAGTGCAACCGGGACTAGCGGGACCCTCAATGAGCAGTTCTTC; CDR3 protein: CSATGTSGTLNEQFF
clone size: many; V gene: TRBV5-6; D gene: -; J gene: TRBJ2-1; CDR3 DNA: TGTGCCAGCAGCTTCCACGCCGGTACTGAGCAGTTCTTC; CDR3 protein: CASSFHAGTEQFF
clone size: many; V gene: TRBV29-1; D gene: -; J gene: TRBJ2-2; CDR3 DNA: TGCAGCGTCGATGCCAGGGGCAACACCGGGGAGCTGTTTTTT; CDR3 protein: CSVDARGNTGELFF
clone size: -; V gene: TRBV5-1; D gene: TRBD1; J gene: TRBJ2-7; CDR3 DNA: TGCGCCAGCAGGCAGGGGGCTACCTACGAGCAGTACTTC; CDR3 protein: CASRQGATYEQYF
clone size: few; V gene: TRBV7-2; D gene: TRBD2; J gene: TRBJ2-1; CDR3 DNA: TGTGCCAGCAGAGCTAGCGGGAGTATCTCCTACAATGAGCAGTTCTTC; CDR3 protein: CASRASGSISYNEQFF
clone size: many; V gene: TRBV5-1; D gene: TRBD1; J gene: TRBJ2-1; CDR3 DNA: TGCGCCAGCGGCTTCGGACAGGGGATATACAATGAGCAGTTCTTC; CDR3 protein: CASGFGQGIYNEQFF
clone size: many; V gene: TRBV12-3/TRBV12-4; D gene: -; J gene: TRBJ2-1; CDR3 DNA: TGTGCCAGCAGTTTAGTTCAGGGGTTCGGTGAGCAGTTCTTC; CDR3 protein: CASSLVQGFGEQFF
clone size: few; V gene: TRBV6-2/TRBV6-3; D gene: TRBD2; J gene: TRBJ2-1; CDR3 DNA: TGTGCCAGCAGTTACGGGCTAGCGGAAGACAATGAGCAGTTCTTC; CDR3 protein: CASSYGLAEDNEQFF
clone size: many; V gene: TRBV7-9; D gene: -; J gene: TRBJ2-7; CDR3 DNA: TGTGCCAGCAGCTTATTGGCGGGACATTTGTACGAGCAGTACTTC; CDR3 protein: CASSLLAGHLYEQYF
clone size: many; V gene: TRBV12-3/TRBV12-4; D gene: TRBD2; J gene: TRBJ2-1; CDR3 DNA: TGTGCCAGCAGTTTATCGCGGGAGGCCGAGCAGTTCTTC; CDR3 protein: CASSLSREAEQFF
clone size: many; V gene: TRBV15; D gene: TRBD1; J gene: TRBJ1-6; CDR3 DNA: TGTGCCACCAGCAGAAGACAGGGAGATACACCCCTCCACTTT; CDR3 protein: CATSRRQGDTPLHF
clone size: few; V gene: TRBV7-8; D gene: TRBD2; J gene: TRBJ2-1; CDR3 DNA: TGTGCCAGCAGCTTAGCATCGGGAGGGCCCCCCTACAATGAGCAGTTCTTC; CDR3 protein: CASSLASGGPPYNEQFF
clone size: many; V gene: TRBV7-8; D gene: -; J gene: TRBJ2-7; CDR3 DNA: TGTGCCAGCAGCCAGGGGGGCAATATCTACGAGCAGTACTTC; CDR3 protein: CASSQGGNIYEQYF
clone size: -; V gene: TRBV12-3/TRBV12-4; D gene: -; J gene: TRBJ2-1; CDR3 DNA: TGTGCCAGCAGTTTTCTGGCGGACTCCTACAATGAGCAGTTCTTC; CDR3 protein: CASSFLADSYNEQFF
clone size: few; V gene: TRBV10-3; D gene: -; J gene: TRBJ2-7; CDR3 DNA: TGTGCCATCGGAATGATAGTGGCGGGATGGTCCTACGAGCAGTACTTC; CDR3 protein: CAIGMIVAGWSYEQYF